The source of this T cell receptor beta chain is a study of regulatory T cells in long-lasting Graves disease. Findings of the study overall: Newly diagnosed patients had higher TCR diversity than persistent Graves' patients did.

Noted time point: newly diagnosed GD, antithyroid drugs for less than 3 months. Scientists built the TCR library using RNA that was extracted from PBMCs. V lost 2 bases and J lost 7, with 6 bases in between. The CDR3 loop spans 11 amino acids. CDR1 is SNHLY, CDR2 FYNNEI, per germline. Many counts were recorded for this clonotype. The antigen remains unidentified. HTBI primers from iRepertoire and Arm-PCR of CDR3 regions yielded the TCR beta libraries. TCRdb recomputed calls from the multiplex PCR reads with MiXCR, one row per CDR3 protein. The profile shows approximately 470,000 distinct CDR3 sequences, 15% to 20% of them singletons. Another study also made use of these data, one on T cells in Graves' hyperthyroidism and ophthalmopathy. That work contributes: TCR CDR3 underwent first-round RT-PCR with the HTBI primer set.

The chain joins TRBV2 to TRBJ2-7, with no clear D. The specimen comprised peripheral blood mononuclear cells (PBMCs), sampled at new diagnosis, from a patient treated with antithyroid drugs. The clonotype comes from a man aged 40-55 years with Graves disease. CDR3 nucleotide sequence: TGTGCCAGCAGTGAACGGCGGGAGCAGTACTTC. It translates to CASSERREQYF.